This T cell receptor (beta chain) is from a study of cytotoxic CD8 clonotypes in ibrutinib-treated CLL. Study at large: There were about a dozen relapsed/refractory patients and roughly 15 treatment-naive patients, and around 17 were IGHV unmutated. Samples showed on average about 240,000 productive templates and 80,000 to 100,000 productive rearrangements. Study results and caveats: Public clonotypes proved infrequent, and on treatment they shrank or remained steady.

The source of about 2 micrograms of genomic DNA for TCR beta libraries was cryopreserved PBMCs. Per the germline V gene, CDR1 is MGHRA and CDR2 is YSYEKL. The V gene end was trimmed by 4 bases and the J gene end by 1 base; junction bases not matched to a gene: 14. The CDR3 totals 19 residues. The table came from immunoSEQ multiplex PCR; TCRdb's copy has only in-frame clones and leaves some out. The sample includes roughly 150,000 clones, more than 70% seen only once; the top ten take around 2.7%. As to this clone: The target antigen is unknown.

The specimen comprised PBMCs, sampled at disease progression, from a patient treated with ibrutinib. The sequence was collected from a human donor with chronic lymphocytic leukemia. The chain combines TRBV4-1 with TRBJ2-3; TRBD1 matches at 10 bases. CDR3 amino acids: CASSPERGRGQGGTDTQYF. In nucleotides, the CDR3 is TGCGCCAGCAGCCCTGAGAGGGGAAGAGGACAGGGGGGCACAGATACGCAGTATTTT.